These 8 T cell receptor beta chains were all obtained from the same sample, sequenced in a study of Graves' ophthalmopathy and Graves' hyperthyroidism. The TCR beta CDR3 regions underwent amplification from RNA transcripts. RT-PCR with HTBI primers came first, then second-round multiplex PCR. TCRdb reprocessed the multiplex PCR reads with MiXCR, giving one entry per CDR3 protein. Of some 350,000 distinct CDR3 sequences in the sample, about a sixth are singletons; the top ten hold 2% to 2.5%. Source material: peripheral blood. These receptors originate from an adult woman with stable Graves' hyperthyroidism.

Ten or more counts support this clonotype. This chain uses TRBV12-3 or TRBV12-4 with TRBJ1-5; D ambiguous. Trimming cost V 1 base and J 2 bases, with 12 bases left between them. This CDR3 contains 16 residues. CDR3 bases: TGTGCCAGCAGTTTAGGTCCGGGAAGTGGCAATCAGCCCCAGCATTTT. Its protein product is CASSLGPGSGNQPQHF.

This clonotype was seen many times. The genes are TRBV11-2 and TRBJ2-7, with 11 nucleotides matching TRBD2. V was clipped by 5 bases and J by 3 bases; unmatched bases: 3. CDR1 and CDR2 from the germline V gene are SGHAT and FQNNGV. CDR3 length equals 14 residues. For the CDR3, the DNA is TGTGCCAGCAGCCAAGGGACTAGCGGCTACGAGCAGTACTTC. It encodes CASSQGTSGYEQYF.

At least ten counts were recorded for this clonotype. This rearrangement joins TRBV6-2 or TRBV6-3 to TRBJ1-6, with 7 bases fitting TRBD1. The V segment lost 6 bases and the J segment 8 bases; nucleotides outside the gene matches: 10. The V gene's germline CDR1 is MNHEY and CDR2 SVGEGT. The CDR3 runs to 15 residues. CDR3 region: CASSATDQGDSPLHF. Written as DNA, the CDR3 is TGTGCCAGCAGCGCGACAGACCAGGGGGATTCACCCCTCCACTTT.

This clonotype was recorded at least ten times. The chain uses TRBV7-2 and TRBJ2-4, with 8 bases identical to TRBD1. This CDR3 spans 13 amino acids. In germline, CDR1 is SGHTA, CDR2 FQGNSA. Unmatched junction bases numbered 5, after V lost 5 bases and J lost 8 bases. The CDR3 sequence is CASSPDRDDIQYF. CDR3 in DNA: TGTGCCAGCAGCCCGGACAGGGATGACATTCAGTACTTC.

V gene TRBV5-5 combines with J gene TRBJ2-7; D is undetermined. The CDR3 extends over 13 amino acids. The germline V gene has CDR1 SGHKS and CDR2 YYEKEE (reference sequence). V was cut by 2 bases and J by 4 bases, with 10 bases left in between. The CDR3 sequence: CASSFGWIYEQYF. The CDR3 DNA is TGTGCCAGCAGCTTCGGATGGATATACGAGCAGTACTTC. The variable domain in full, completed from reference TRBV5-5 and TRBJ2-7, reads DAGVTQSPTHLIKTRGQQVTLRCSPISGHKSVSWYQQVLGQGPQFIFQYYEKEERGRGNFPDRFSARQFPNYSSELNVNALLLGDSALYLCASSFGWIYEQYFGPGTRLTVT.

This chain connects TRBV3-1 to TRBJ2-7, with 8 bases that match TRBD1. CDR1 and CDR2 from the germline V gene are LGHDT and YNNKEL (reference sequence). The CDR3 sequence is 15 residues long. V dropped 1 base and J dropped 3; count of bases not matched to a gene: 5. Written as DNA, the CDR3 is TGTGCCAGCAGCCAAGGCCCTACAGGGGGCTACGAGCAGTACTTC. It codes for CASSQGPTGGYEQYF.

In this sample, this clonotype turned up a few times. This chain joins TRBV6-2 or TRBV6-3 and TRBJ2-2; TRBD2 matches 9 bases. Trimming cost V 7 bases and J 7 bases; bases outside gene matches: 7. The germline V gene has CDR1 MNHEY and CDR2 SVGEGT. This CDR3 has 14 amino acids. CDR3 region: CASNPSGIVGELFF. CDR3 sequence (DNA): TGTGCCAGCAATCCTAGCGGGATTGTCGGGGAGCTGTTTTTT.

This chain links TRBV6-1 with TRBJ1-1; maybe TRBD1 (5 bases). The CDR3 sequence is 13 residues long. Germline V gene sequence: CDR1 MNHNS, CDR2 SASEGT. Deletions cut 6 bases from V and 4 bases from J, with 12 bases between. In DNA, the CDR3 is TGTGCCAGCAGCGGAGGGGAGGGCACTGAAGCTTTCTTT. Amino acids: CASSGGEGTEAFF.